These 10 T cell receptor beta chains originate from one sample sequenced in a study of cytomegalovirus exposure and HLA in healthy donors. The PCR had 60 Vbeta and 13 Jbeta primers. This table comes from immunoSEQ multiplex PCR, and its TCRdb copy is limited to in-frame clones, with some not included. Seen here are more than 200,000 clones, more than 75% observed once, and the top ten hold about 1.2%. Source material: PBMCs. The receptors stem from a human donor in good health.

This clone was seen once. The chain carries TRBV7-9 and TRBJ2-7; 7 bases line up with TRBD1. There are 16 residues in the CDR3. Per the germline V gene, CDR1 is SEHNR and CDR2 is FQNEAQ (reference sequence). With 4 bases clipped from V and 5 bases from J, the junction kept 14 bases outside the gene matches. The CDR3 spells CASSSGQASLLHEQYF. The CDR3, as DNA: TGTGCCAGCAGCTCTGGACAGGCCAGTCTCCTACACGAGCAGTACTTC. Based on the CDR3 plus reference TRBV7-9 and TRBJ2-7, the full variable domain is DTGVSQNPRHKITKRGQNVTFRCDPISEHNRLYWYRQTLGQGPEFLTYFQNEAQLEKSRLLSDRFSAERPKGSFSTLEIQRTEQGDSAMYLCASSSGQASLLHEQYFGPGTRLTVT.

The rearrangement joins TRBV7-9 to TRBJ1-1, with 11 bases fitting TRBD1. Germline CDR1 SEHNR, CDR2 FQNEAQ (reference sequence). The ends lost 0 bases at V and 8 bases at J; junction bases unmatched: 5. The CDR3 sequence is 15 residues long. CDR3 region: CASSLARDRGFEAFF. The CDR3 region has the DNA TGTGCCAGCAGCTTAGCCCGGGACAGGGGGTTCGAAGCTTTCTTT.

The rearrangement uses TRBV5-5 and TRBJ1-5, with D possibly TRBD1 on 5 matching bases. V lost 0 bases, J lost 4 bases, and 11 bases lay in between. The germline CDR1 and CDR2 sequences are SGHKS and YYEKEE (reference sequence). The CDR3 runs to 15 residues. CDR3 sequence: CASSLAGGGNQPQHF. CDR3 in DNA: TGTGCCAGCAGCTTGGCCGGGGGGGGGAATCAGCCCCAGCATTTT.

This clone was recorded once. V and J are TRBV11-2 and TRBJ2-3; 9 bases agree with TRBD2. Germline CDR1 reads SGHAT; CDR2 reads FQNNGV. The CDR3 spans 16 residues. The trim removed 0 bases at V and 9 bases at J, leaving 10 bases unmatched. Here the CDR3 reads CASSLDPAGGTHTQYF. The CDR3 DNA follows: TGTGCCAGCAGCTTAGATCCTGCGGGGGGGACCCACACGCAGTATTTT.

This sequence joins TRBV7-9 and TRBJ2-3, with 8 bases matching TRBD2. V trimming: 11 bases; J trimming: 2 bases; junction bases outside the gene matches: 9. This CDR3 contains 14 residues. The germline CDR1 and CDR2 sequences are SEHNR and FQNEAQ (reference sequence). In DNA, the CDR3 is TGTGCCGCCGGGGGGGGGCTCTCCACAGATACGCAGTATTTT. This gives the protein CAAGGGLSTDTQYF. Drawing the rest from reference TRBV7-9 and TRBJ2-3, the complete variable domain is DTGVSQNPRHKITKRGQNVTFRCDPISEHNRLYWYRQTLGQGPEFLTYFQNEAQLEKSRLLSDRFSAERPKGSFSTLEIQRTEQGDSAMYLCAAGGGLSTDTQYFGPGTRLTVL.

The J gene is TRBJ2-7, the V gene TRBV28; 7 positions match TRBD1. This CDR3 spans 16 amino acids. The germline V gene has CDR1 MDHEN and CDR2 SYDVKM. V lost 4 bases and J lost 0; bases outside the gene matches: 9. The DNA of the CDR3 is TGTGCCAGCAGTTCCAAGGGACAGCTTACCTCCTACGAGCAGTACTTC. Encoded protein: CASSSKGQLTSYEQYF.

CDR3 sequence reads: CASSPWDRGDTEAFF. The CDR3 DNA follows: TGCGCCAGCAGCCCTTGGGACAGGGGGGACACTGAAGCTTTCTTT. The gene calls are TRBV4-1 and TRBJ1-1, with 11 bases fitting TRBD1. V lost 4 bases and J lost 3; bases outside the gene matches: 4. The CDR3 runs 15 residues. The germline V gene has CDR1 MGHRA and CDR2 YSYEKL.

This clone came up a few times. The chain couples TRBV6-1 to TRBJ1-1; maybe TRBD1 (5 bases). The germline CDR1 and CDR2 sequences are MNHNS and SASEGT. V lost 8 bases, J lost 5 bases, and 12 bases lay in between. The CDR3 is 12 amino acids. The CDR3 DNA is TGTGCCAGCCGCGGGACGGCTACTGAAGCTTTCTTT. Protein sequence: CASRGTATEAFF.

The rearrangement joins TRBV7-6 to TRBJ2-7, with TRBD1 identical over 10 bases. Germline lookup yields CDR1 SGHVS and CDR2 FNYEAQ. CDR3 length equals 15 residues. With 0 bases clipped from V and 2 bases from J, the junction kept 1 base outside the gene matches. The CDR3 reads CASSLADRGPYEQYF. In DNA, the CDR3 is TGTGCCAGCAGCTTAGCAGACAGGGGGCCCTACGAGCAGTACTTC.

The J gene is TRBJ2-2, the V gene TRBV7-6, with TRBD1 matching over 9 bases. The CDR3 loop spans 20 amino acids. Trimming removed 1 base from V and 4 bases from J; junction bases left unmatched: 16. Germline-derived CDR1 and CDR2 are SGHVS and FNYEAQ. CDR3 bases: TGTGCCAGCAGCTTAGTTTCAGGGACAGGGTCACGGACTGCCACCGGGGAGCTGTTTTTT. The encoded protein is CASSLVSGTGSRTATGELFF.